This is a list of T cell receptor beta chains from one sample in a study of human T cells and chemical hapten exposure. Each CDR3 protein gets one entry after TCRdb re-called the RACE reads with MiXCR. The table lists 150,000 to 200,000 distinct CDR3 sequences, roughly 15% of them singletons. The sample consisted of whole blood, taken in connection with sensitization to the hapten diphenylcyclopropenone (DPC). These receptors were collected from a woman between 25 and 40 years old with alopecia areata. Some clones in this sample may be carry-over from other donors' samples. The CDR3 runs from the conserved cysteine through the conserved F or W. The order of the fields is clone size, V gene, J gene, D gene, CDR3 DNA, CDR3 protein. The D gene is left open where the match is weak. Size is stated for part of the rows, as once, few or many counts, or as a class when the clone is expanded.

clone size: few
V gene: TRBV7-9
J gene: TRBJ2-2
D gene: TRBD2
CDR3 DNA: TGTGCCAGCAGCCGTCCACTGGCGGGAGCCCCATTAGGGGAGCTGTTTTTT
CDR3 protein: CASSRPLAGAPLGELFF

clone size: NA
V gene: TRBV6-2/TRBV6-3
J gene: TRBJ2-6
D gene: NA
CDR3 DNA: TGTGCCAGCAGTTACCGGGACCGCCCTCTATCTGGGGCCAACGTCCTGACTTTC
CDR3 protein: CASSYRDRPLSGANVLTF

clone size: many
V gene: TRBV11-2
J gene: TRBJ1-3
D gene: NA
CDR3 DNA: TGTGCCAGCAGCCAAGGGGAGCGAAACACCATATATTTT
CDR3 protein: CASSQGERNTIYF

clone size: NA
V gene: TRBV12-3/TRBV12-4
J gene: TRBJ1-5
D gene: TRBD1
CDR3 DNA: TGTGCCAGCAGTTTAGAGGGGGCTGGGCAGCCCCAGCATTTT
CDR3 protein: CASSLEGAGQPQHF

clone size: few
V gene: TRBV10-3
J gene: TRBJ1-5
D gene: TRBD1
CDR3 DNA: TGTGCGACCGCCCAGGGGGGCAATCAGCCCCAGCATTTT
CDR3 protein: CATAQGGNQPQHF

clone size: many
V gene: TRBV29-1
J gene: TRBJ1-1
D gene: TRBD1
CDR3 DNA: TGCAGCGTAGCCCGGGACAGGGGCACTGAAGCTTTCTTT
CDR3 protein: CSVARDRGTEAFF

clone size: many
V gene: TRBV28
J gene: TRBJ1-1
D gene: NA
CDR3 DNA: TGTGCCAGCAGAAATACAGGGAACACTGAAGCTTTCTTT
CDR3 protein: CASRNTGNTEAFF

clone size: NA
V gene: TRBV29-1
J gene: TRBJ1-1
D gene: NA
CDR3 DNA: TGCAGCGTGCAGGGCGGCCCGGGCACTGAAGCTTTCTTT
CDR3 protein: CSVQGGPGTEAFF

clone size: NA
V gene: TRBV7-8
J gene: TRBJ2-3
D gene: NA
CDR3 DNA: TGTGCCAGCAGCGCCTCCCGGAGCACAGATACGCAGTATTTT
CDR3 protein: CASSASRSTDTQYF

clone size: NA
V gene: TRBV6-5
J gene: TRBJ2-7
D gene: NA
CDR3 DNA: TGTGCCAGCAGTTACAGTAGCACCGGGACCTACGAGCAGTACTTC
CDR3 protein: CASSYSSTGTYEQYF

clone size: NA
V gene: TRBV20-1
J gene: TRBJ2-1
D gene: NA
CDR3 DNA: TGCAGTGCTAGGAGGGGCGGCGATGAGCAGTTCTTC
CDR3 protein: CSARRGGDEQFF

clone size: NA
V gene: TRBV12-3/TRBV12-4
J gene: TRBJ1-5
D gene: NA
CDR3 DNA: TGTGCCAGCAGGCTTAGCACAGGGACGACCCAGCATTTT
CDR3 protein: CASRLSTGTTQHF

clone size: NA
V gene: TRBV10-3
J gene: TRBJ2-1
D gene: TRBD2
CDR3 DNA: TGTGCCATCAGCTATCTGGGGACTAGCTCCAATGAGCAGTTCTTC
CDR3 protein: CAISYLGTSSNEQFF

clone size: few
V gene: TRBV28
J gene: TRBJ1-1
D gene: TRBD1
CDR3 DNA: TGTGCCAGCAGTATGGACAGGGGGGACACTGAAGCTTTCTTT
CDR3 protein: CASSMDRGDTEAFF

clone size: few
V gene: TRBV20-1
J gene: TRBJ2-2
D gene: NA
CDR3 DNA: TGCAGTGCGCCCGCCCCGAGCACCGGGGAGCTGTTTTTT
CDR3 protein: CSAPAPSTGELFF

clone size: NA
V gene: TRBV7-2
J gene: TRBJ2-1
D gene: TRBD2
CDR3 DNA: TGTGCCAGCAGCTTAGCTAGCGGGACCTACAATGAGCAGTTCTTC
CDR3 protein: CASSLASGTYNEQFF

clone size: many
V gene: TRBV29-1
J gene: TRBJ1-2
D gene: TRBD1
CDR3 DNA: TGCAGCGTTGAAGTGTGGGACAGTCCTAACTATGGCTACACCTTC
CDR3 protein: CSVEVWDSPNYGYTF

clone size: many
V gene: TRBV7-9
J gene: TRBJ2-2
D gene: TRBD2
CDR3 DNA: TGTGCCAGCAGCTTAGTTCTAGCGGGAAGAACCGGGGAGCTGTTTTTT
CDR3 protein: CASSLVLAGRTGELFF

clone size: NA
V gene: TRBV20-1
J gene: TRBJ2-5
D gene: TRBD2
CDR3 DNA: TGCAGTGCTAGTGGTAGCGGGGGCCAAGAGACCCAGTACTTC
CDR3 protein: CSASGSGGQETQYF

clone size: NA
V gene: TRBV7-9
J gene: TRBJ2-2
D gene: NA
CDR3 DNA: TGTGCCAGCAGCTCGGGGGTACAGGGAAGAGACACCGGGGAGCTGTTTTTT
CDR3 protein: CASSSGVQGRDTGELFF

clone size: NA
V gene: TRBV9
J gene: TRBJ2-7
D gene: NA
CDR3 DNA: TGTGCCAGCAGCGTAGGCGGCAGGGGCTACGAGCAGTACTTC
CDR3 protein: CASSVGGRGYEQYF

clone size: many
V gene: TRBV29-1
J gene: TRBJ2-3
D gene: NA
CDR3 DNA: TGCAGCTCCGACGATGGGGGCGCGGCAGATACGCAGTATTTT
CDR3 protein: CSSDDGGAADTQYF

clone size: NA
V gene: TRBV5-4
J gene: TRBJ1-4
D gene: NA
CDR3 DNA: TGTGCCAGCAGCCCTGACAGGAGAGATGAAAAACTGTTTTTT
CDR3 protein: CASSPDRRDEKLFF

clone size: NA
V gene: TRBV6-5
J gene: TRBJ1-1
D gene: NA
CDR3 DNA: TGTGCCAGCAGCGCGGACGGGGGGATGACTGAAGCTTTCTTT
CDR3 protein: CASSADGGMTEAFF

clone size: NA
V gene: TRBV28
J gene: TRBJ1-2
D gene: NA
CDR3 DNA: TGTGCCAGCAGTTTAGCGGGGAAGGGCTACACCTTC
CDR3 protein: CASSLAGKGYTF

clone size: NA
V gene: TRBV18
J gene: TRBJ1-1
D gene: NA
CDR3 DNA: TGTGCCAGCTCACCGTCCGGGGAAAGGACTGAAGCTTTCTTT
CDR3 protein: CASSPSGERTEAFF

clone size: few
V gene: TRBV7-2
J gene: TRBJ2-7
D gene: NA
CDR3 DNA: TGTGCCAGCAGCTTAGTCGGTGGCCCGGAGCAGTACTTC
CDR3 protein: CASSLVGGPEQYF

clone size: NA
V gene: TRBV11-2
J gene: TRBJ2-1
D gene: TRBD2
CDR3 DNA: TGTGCCAGCAGCTTATACCGACTAGCCAGTCTGCCCTACAATGAGCAGTTCTTC
CDR3 protein: CASSLYRLASLPYNEQFF

clone size: NA
V gene: TRBV29-1
J gene: TRBJ1-5
D gene: NA
CDR3 DNA: TGCAGCGTTACGGGAGATAGCAATCAGCCCCAGCATTTT
CDR3 protein: CSVTGDSNQPQHF

clone size: few
V gene: TRBV4-2
J gene: TRBJ2-1
D gene: NA
CDR3 DNA: TGTGCCAGCAGCCAAGATTTATTCAGGAGCTCCTACAATGAGCAGTTCTTC
CDR3 protein: CASSQDLFRSSYNEQFF

clone size: NA
V gene: TRBV20-1
J gene: TRBJ2-2
D gene: NA
CDR3 DNA: TGCAGTGCTAAGCCCCCAGGTGGGAACACCGGGGAGCTGTTTTTT
CDR3 protein: CSAKPPGGNTGELFF

clone size: few
V gene: TRBV12-3/TRBV12-4
J gene: TRBJ1-1
D gene: TRBD1
CDR3 DNA: TGTGCCAGCAGCCCTTTGACAGGGAGGACTGAAGCTTTCTTT
CDR3 protein: CASSPLTGRTEAFF

clone size: few
V gene: TRBV7-7
J gene: TRBJ2-1
D gene: NA
CDR3 DNA: TGTGCTAGCAGCTTAGCGCCTGGCGGGATTGGAAATGAGCAGTTCTTC
CDR3 protein: CASSLAPGGIGNEQFF

clone size: NA
V gene: TRBV6-5
J gene: TRBJ1-1
D gene: NA
CDR3 DNA: TGTGCCAGCAGTTACTCGATTTCCTGGGAGAGATATGAAGCTTTCTTT
CDR3 protein: CASSYSISWERYEAFF

clone size: once
V gene: TRBV12-3/TRBV12-4
J gene: TRBJ2-1
D gene: TRBD1
CDR3 DNA: TGTGCCAGCAGTCTTGGGGACAGCTCCTACAATGAGCAGTTCTTC
CDR3 protein: CASSLGDSSYNEQFF

clone size: few
V gene: TRBV2
J gene: TRBJ2-1
D gene: NA
CDR3 DNA: TGTGCCAGCAGAGGCGTATACTCCGGGGGAAGGCAGTTCTTC
CDR3 protein: CASRGVYSGGRQFF

clone size: few
V gene: TRBV6-1
J gene: TRBJ1-1
D gene: NA
CDR3 DNA: TGTGCCAGCAGTAACCCCGGACGACCTGAAGCTTTCTTT
CDR3 protein: CASSNPGRPEAFF

clone size: NA
V gene: TRBV27
J gene: TRBJ2-7
D gene: NA
CDR3 DNA: TGTGCCAGCAGTTGCCCGGACGGGTCCTACGAGCAGTACTTC
CDR3 protein: CASSCPDGSYEQYF

clone size: few
V gene: TRBV18
J gene: TRBJ2-5
D gene: NA
CDR3 DNA: TGTGCCAGCTCACCAGGGCTGATGTACCAAGAGACCCAGTACTTC
CDR3 protein: CASSPGLMYQETQYF

clone size: NA
V gene: TRBV9
J gene: TRBJ2-2
D gene: TRBD2
CDR3 DNA: TGTGCCAGCAGCGTAGGGCTAGCGGGGGGTACCGGGGAGCTGTTTTTT
CDR3 protein: CASSVGLAGGTGELFF

clone size: NA
V gene: TRBV5-5
J gene: TRBJ1-5
D gene: NA
CDR3 DNA: TGTGCCAGCAGCTTGGCCGCTGGTGGTAGCAATCAGCCCCAGCATTTT
CDR3 protein: CASSLAAGGSNQPQHF

clone size: few
V gene: TRBV21-1
J gene: TRBJ2-7
D gene: NA
CDR3 DNA: TGTGCCAGCAGCAAAGGATGGACAGGGGGTTCCTACGAGCAGTACTTC
CDR3 protein: CASSKGWTGGSYEQYF

clone size: many
V gene: TRBV14
J gene: TRBJ2-7
D gene: TRBD2
CDR3 DNA: TGTGCCAGCAGCCAACCTAGCGGGAGAGGACAGTACTTC
CDR3 protein: CASSQPSGRGQYF

clone size: few
V gene: TRBV28
J gene: TRBJ1-3
D gene: TRBD1
CDR3 DNA: TGTGCCAGCAGTCTCGGACAGGGTGCGTACACCATATATTTT
CDR3 protein: CASSLGQGAYTIYF

clone size: NA
V gene: TRBV4-1
J gene: TRBJ1-1
D gene: NA
CDR3 DNA: TGCGCCAGCAGCCAAGGAGGTTGGGGCACTGAAGCTTTCTTT
CDR3 protein: CASSQGGWGTEAFF

clone size: NA
V gene: TRBV7-2
J gene: TRBJ1-2
D gene: NA
CDR3 DNA: TGTGCCAGCAGCTTAGCGGTCTTTAACTATGGCTACACCTTC
CDR3 protein: CASSLAVFNYGYTF

clone size: many
V gene: TRBV27
J gene: TRBJ1-1
D gene: NA
CDR3 DNA: TGTGCCAGCAGTTTATTTGGTGGGGGCTTCAACACTGAAGCTTTCTTT
CDR3 protein: CASSLFGGGFNTEAFF

clone size: NA
V gene: TRBV18
J gene: TRBJ2-4
D gene: NA
CDR3 DNA: TGTGCCAGCTCACCCGGAGGGCCGCAAAACATTCAGTACTTC
CDR3 protein: CASSPGGPQNIQYF

clone size: NA
V gene: TRBV14
J gene: TRBJ1-1
D gene: TRBD1
CDR3 DNA: TGTGCCAGCAGCCAGATAGGACAGGGATACACTGAAGCTTTCTTT
CDR3 protein: CASSQIGQGYTEAFF

clone size: NA
V gene: TRBV28
J gene: TRBJ1-1
D gene: NA
CDR3 DNA: TGTGCCAGCAGTCTCCTTATTAACACTGAAGCTTTCTTT
CDR3 protein: CASSLLINTEAFF

clone size: many
V gene: TRBV2
J gene: TRBJ2-3
D gene: TRBD1
CDR3 DNA: TGTGCCAGCTCACTCGGACAGGGGGCAACAGATACGCAGTATTTT
CDR3 protein: CASSLGQGATDTQYF

clone size: few
V gene: TRBV29-1
J gene: TRBJ2-1
D gene: NA
CDR3 DNA: TGCAGCACGACGGGACCTTCGGATGAGCAGTTCTTC
CDR3 protein: CSTTGPSDEQFF

clone size: once
V gene: TRBV29-1
J gene: TRBJ2-2
D gene: NA
CDR3 DNA: TGCAGCGTTCGAGGGACCCGGGGCACCGGGGAGCTGTTTTTT
CDR3 protein: CSVRGTRGTGELFF